The next 15 T cell receptor beta chains were all read from a single sample in a study of T-cell memory formation after mild COVID-19. Via MiXCR, TCRdb re-called the 5' RACE reads, giving one row per CDR3 protein. The table includes approximately 350,000 distinct CDR3 sequences, around 28% detected once. The sample taken for sequencing was PBMCs or a T cell subset sorted from them (not recorded which). The origin of the receptors is an adult woman who had mild COVID-19 (a few samples of this study predate the infection). Cell type and time point are not known.

V gene TRBV12-3 or TRBV12-4 combines with J gene TRBJ1-4; unclear D gene. The CDR3 sequence is 11 residues long. Trimming shortened V by 7 bases and J by 10 bases, and 10 bases separated the two germline ends. CDR3 nucleotide sequence: TGTGCCAGCACCCTGGGGAGAAAACTGTTTTTT. Residues: CASTLGRKLFF.

This clonotype came up a few times. The CDR3 protein is CASSNPYRGPQETQYF. The CDR3 nucleotides are TGTGCCAGCAGTAACCCCTATCGTGGCCCCCAAGAGACCCAGTACTTC. The J gene is TRBJ2-5, the V gene TRBV7-9; D call uncertain. Trimming left V 6 bases short and J 1 base short, with 18 bases between. CDR1 and CDR2 (germline): SEHNR, FQNEAQ (reference sequence). There are 16 residues in the CDR3.

The rearrangement links TRBV15 to TRBJ2-7; tentative D call: TRBD1 (6 bases). V gave up 5 bases and J gave up 2 bases, with 16 bases separating them. The CDR3 consists of 15 residues. Per germline, CDR1 LNHNV and CDR2 YYDKDF (reference sequence). Here the CDR3 reads CATSGGRTVAYEQYF. CDR3 DNA sequence: TGTGCCACCAGCGGGGGCCGAACAGTAGCCTACGAGCAGTACTTC. Supplemented by reference TRBV15 and TRBJ2-7, the full variable domain reads DAMVIQNPRYQVTQFGKPVTLSCSQTLNHNVMYWYQQKSSQAPKLLFHYYDKDFNNEADTPDNFQSRRPNTSFCFLDIRSPGLGDTAMYLCATSGGRTVAYEQYFGPGTRLTVT.

This clonotype was seen a handful of times. The V call is TRBV5-1, the J call TRBJ1-2; 8 nucleotides agree with TRBD1. CDR1 SGHRS and CDR2 YFSETQ come from the germline V gene. The CDR3 contains 14 residues. Unmatched junction bases numbered 8, after V lost 4 bases and J lost 6 bases. As DNA, the CDR3 is TGCGCCAGCAGCACGACAGGGGCTGGTAATGGCTACACCTTC. Translating gives CASSTTGAGNGYTF.

In this sample, this clonotype turned up a few times. V gene TRBV29-1 combines with J gene TRBJ2-7; a possible D gene is TRBD1 (5 bases). The CDR3 loop spans 11 amino acids. Trimming pared 5 bases from V and 5 bases from J, leaving 10 bases between. CDR1 and CDR2 (germline): SQVTM, ANQGSEA. The DNA of the CDR3 is TGCAGCGTTCAGGACAACCACGAGCAGTACTTC. Encoded protein: CSVQDNHEQYF.

In its sample, this clonotype was seen many times. V gene TRBV5-6 combines with J gene TRBJ2-3; TRBD1 matches at 8 bases. Trimming cost V 1 base and J 7 bases; bases outside gene matches: 11. This CDR3 is 16 amino acids long. In germline, CDR1 is SGHDT, CDR2 YYEEEE. This CDR3 reads CASSLYEGQGRNTQYF. CDR3 DNA: TGTGCCAGCAGCTTGTACGAAGGACAGGGACGGAATACGCAGTATTTT.

The rearrangement links TRBV7-2 to TRBJ2-3, with 15 positions matching TRBD2. The germline V gene has CDR1 SGHTA and CDR2 FQGNSA. J gave up 4 bases and V 4 bases, and 12 bases lay outside the gene matches. This CDR3 has 19 amino acids. The CDR3 reads CASSSIGTSGRWGADTQYF. The CDR3 nucleotides are TGTGCCAGCAGCTCGATCGGGACTAGCGGGAGGTGGGGGGCAGATACGCAGTATTTT.

The V gene is TRBV29-1, the J gene TRBJ2-7; D not certain. Germline V CDR1 and CDR2: SQVTM, ANQGSEA. The V end lost 4 bases, the J end lost 3 bases, and 7 bases lay between the germline ends. The CDR3 spans 11 residues. In DNA form, the CDR3 reads TGCAGCGTTGTAAAGGTCTACGAGCAGTACTTC. This translates into CSVVKVYEQYF.

The rearrangement uses TRBV6-5 and TRBJ2-7; tentatively, D is TRBD1 or TRBD2 (5 bases each). The V end was cut by 5 bases, the J end by 1 base, with 15 bases between. Looked up from germline, CDR1 is MNHEY and CDR2 is SVGAGI. The CDR3 runs 15 residues. The CDR3 nucleotides read TGTGCCAGCAGTACCCGGGACGTCCATTCCTACGAGCAGTACTTC. Translating gives CASSTRDVHSYEQYF.

This clonotype was picked up a small number of times. V and J are TRBV18 and TRBJ1-1; no definite D call. The germline gives CDR1 KGHSH, CDR2 LQKENI. V dropped 1 base and J dropped 7 bases, with 10 bases sitting between them. CDR3 size: 13 residues. This chain's CDR3 is CASSPLPIGEAFF. CDR3 DNA sequence: TGTGCCAGCTCACCACTTCCGATCGGTGAAGCTTTCTTT. The full variable domain, completed using reference TRBV18 and TRBJ1-1, is NAGVMQNPRHLVRRRGQEARLRCSPMKGHSHVYWYRQLPEEGLKFMVYLQKENIIDESGMPKERFSAEFPKEGPSILRIQQVVRGDSAAYFCASSPLPIGEAFFGQGTRLTVV.

CDR3 DNA sequence: TGTGCCAGCAGTCTTCACAGGGGTTCAGAGACCCAGTACTTC. Its protein product is CASSLHRGSETQYF. The V and J genes are TRBV7-9 and TRBJ2-5; 7 nucleotides align to TRBD1. This CDR3 spans 14 amino acids. The V and J ends lost 6 bases and 4 bases, in that order; junction bases with no gene match: 8. The V gene's germline CDR1 is SEHNR and CDR2 FQNEAQ (reference sequence).

Written as DNA, the CDR3 is TGTGCCAGCAGCGCTAGACAGGGAGACTCTGGAAACACCATATATTTT. This gives the protein CASSARQGDSGNTIYF. The chain uses TRBV11-3 and TRBJ1-3, with 7 bases identical to TRBD1. The CDR3 is made up of 16 amino acids. V was clipped by 5 bases and J by 0 bases; unmatched bases: 7. In germline, CDR1 is SGHNT, CDR2 YENEEA.

The V call is TRBV7-3, the J call TRBJ2-1; TRBD2 aligns across 14 bases. The CDR3 runs to 16 residues. Germline V gene data show CDR1 as SGHTA and CDR2 as FQGTGA. With 5 bases clipped from V and 6 bases from J, the junction kept 6 bases outside the gene matches. CDR3 in DNA: TGTGCCAGCAGCCGACTAGCGGGAGGGGGGTCCAATGAGCAGTTCTTC. It is translated as CASSRLAGGGSNEQFF.

The J gene is TRBJ1-5, the V gene TRBV19; no clear D. V was shortened by 6 bases and J by 4 bases, with 10 bases between the two germline ends. CDR3 size: 13 residues. Germline values: CDR1 LNHDA, CDR2 SQIVND (reference sequence). CDR3 loop: CASSHPTNQPQHF. The CDR3 DNA sequence: TGTGCCAGTAGCCACCCCACTAATCAGCCCCAGCATTTT.

Written as DNA, the CDR3 is TGTGCCAGCAGTTATAGGGACAGTTTTTTGGTGGAGAATGAGCAGTTCTTC. Protein product: CASSYRDSFLVENEQFF. The J gene is TRBJ2-1, the V gene TRBV6-5; 7 bases match TRBD1. Germline V gene sequence: CDR1 MNHEY, CDR2 SVGAGI. The CDR3 loop spans 17 amino acids. V lost 3 bases and J lost 7; bases outside the gene matches: 15.